A single sample is the source of the 13 T cell receptor beta chains below, sequenced in a study of glioma-infiltrating T cells. The iRepertoire nested amplicon-rescue multiplex PCR amplified TCR alpha and beta CDR3s from RNA. TCRdb analysed the multiplex PCR reads with MiXCR anew, one entry per CDR3 protein. The sample yields approximately 130,000 distinct CDR3 sequences, 24% seen once. Sequences were obtained from glioma tissue, nonneoplastic brain tissue, or PBMCs (not recorded which). These receptors originate from a human donor with low-grade glioma or glioblastoma, undergoing nonglioma brain surgery, or in good health (not recorded which).

In this sample, this clonotype turned up many times. The CDR3 loop reads CATSDHREDTQYF. The CDR3 DNA sequence: TGTGCCACCAGTGATCACAGGGAGGATACGCAGTATTTT. The rearrangement joins TRBV24-1 to TRBJ2-3; D might be TRBD1 (6 bases). CDR1 and CDR2 from the germline V gene are KGHDR and SFDVKD. V lost 3 bases and J lost 6, with 9 bases in between. The length of the CDR3 is 13 residues.

This chain connects TRBV10-2 to TRBJ2-7; tentatively, D is TRBD1 or TRBD2 (7 bases each). This CDR3 is 14 amino acids long. The V gene lost 5 bases and the J gene lost 5 bases, with 16 bases spanning the gap. Germline V CDR1 and CDR2: WSHSY, SAAADI. The CDR3 loop is CASSFGGGGDEQYV. CDR3 bases: TGCGCCAGCAGTTTCGGGGGAGGGGGCGACGAGCAGTACGTC.

This clonotype showed up just a few times. The gene calls are TRBV11-2 and TRBJ2-5; 8 nucleotides agree with TRBD1. The CDR3 is made up of 14 amino acids. J was trimmed by 4 bases and V by 4 bases; bases with no gene match: 5. CDR1 and CDR2 (germline): SGHAT, FQNNGV. The CDR3 bases are TGTGCCAGCAGCTACGACAGGGGTAGAGAGACCCAGTACTTC. It specifies CASSYDRGRETQYF.

As regards this clonotype: A single base separates this from a much larger clone, so it may be a read error. The V call is TRBV7-9, the J call TRBJ1-6; weak D call: TRBD1 (5 bases). The ends were cut back, 1 base at V and 9 bases at J, with 16 bases in the middle. The CDR3 runs 16 residues. Germline CDR1 SEHNR, CDR2 FQNEAQ (reference sequence). The CDR3 is CASSLGGDLGLSPLHF. DNA of the CDR3: TGTGCCAGCAGCTTAGGGGGGGACTTAGGACTTTCACCCCTCCACTTT.

The gene calls are TRBV15 and TRBJ2-1; possibly TRBD1 for D (7 bases). The CDR3 is 15 residues long. Per germline, CDR1 LNHNV and CDR2 YYDKDF (reference sequence). The germline V and J ends were trimmed by 0 bases and 7 bases, with 13 bases remaining between them. CDR3 loop: CATSRDKGAGNEQFF. CDR3 bases: TGTGCCACCAGCAGAGACAAGGGGGCGGGGAATGAGCAGTTCTTC.

The J gene is TRBJ2-5, the V gene TRBV5-1; D gene unclear. This CDR3 has 15 residues. V dropped 5 bases and J dropped 1 base, with 15 bases sitting between them. Germline loops: CDR1 SGHRS, CDR2 YFSETQ. CDR3 DNA: TGCGCCAGCAGTCTCTGGACGGAAAGCCAAGAGACCCAGTACTTC. The encoded protein is CASSLWTESQETQYF.

CDR3 residues: CASSPPRQDNEQFF. The CDR3 DNA reads as TGCGCCAGCAGCCCCCCTAGACAGGACAATGAGCAGTTCTTC. The chain recombines TRBV4-1 with TRBJ2-1; the D gene is possibly TRBD1 (6 bases). The CDR3 extends over 14 amino acids. V was trimmed by 4 bases and J by 5 bases, leaving 12 bases between them. Germline loops: CDR1 MGHRA, CDR2 YSYEKL.

This clonotype was seen a handful of times. V is TRBV7-9 and J is TRBJ2-2; D is perhaps TRBD2 (5 bases). Germline CDR1 is SEHNR and CDR2 is FQNEAQ (reference sequence). V lost 5 bases and J lost 0, with 7 bases in between. The CDR3 is made up of 14 amino acids. The CDR3 protein is CASSRGSNTGELFF. In nucleotides, the CDR3 is TGTGCCAGCAGCCGCGGGTCGAACACCGGGGAGCTGTTTTTT.

This clonotype has just a few counts. In nucleotides, the CDR3 is TGTGCCAGCAGGGGGGGGACAGAACGCATTGAAGCTTTCTTT. This gives the protein CASRGGTERIEAFF. The V and J genes are TRBV2 and TRBJ1-1; TRBD1 aligns across 7 bases. The germline V gene encodes CDR1 SNHLY and CDR2 FYNNEI. The CDR3 is 14 residues long. The trim removed 6 bases at V and 7 bases at J, leaving 11 bases unmatched.

The sample holds one count of this clonotype. A much larger clone lies one base from this, so it may be a read error. The chain combines TRBV6-2 or TRBV6-3 with TRBJ2-6; D tentatively reads TRBD1 or TRBD2 (5 bases each). The CDR3 spans 18 residues. CDR1 is MNHEY, CDR2 SVGEGT, per germline. Trimming left V 8 bases short and J 0 bases short, with 20 bases between. In DNA, the CDR3 is TGTGCCAGCTGGGCTCCGGGACCGATGAGCTCTGGGGCCAACGTCCTGACTTTC. Its protein product is CASWAPGPMSSGANVLTF.

This clonotype was seen once. The germline gene is not matched at one end of the junction; a read error may be the cause. The rearrangement links TRBV27 to TRBJ1-5; D gene unclear. The CDR3 contains 16 residues. Germline-derived CDR1 and CDR2 are MNHEY and SMNVEV (reference sequence). Here the CDR3 DNA reads TGTGTCAGCAGTTTACGGTGGTTTGGATCCCACCAGCCCCAGCATTTT. It encodes CVSSLRWFGSHQPQHF.

This clonotype has just a few counts. The chain uses TRBV2 and TRBJ2-1, with 7 bases that match TRBD2. CDR3 length: 17 amino acids. CDR1 is SNHLY and CDR2 is FYNNEI in the germline V gene. The V gene end was trimmed by 5 bases and the J gene end by 3 bases; junction bases not matched to a gene: 13. The CDR3 coding sequence is TGTGCCAGCAGTAATCCCCCGGTGGTAGCGGGCTACAATGAGCAGTTCTTC. Protein sequence: CASSNPPVVAGYNEQFF.

The chain recombines TRBV10-1 with TRBJ2-1; D gene uncertain. V lost 4 bases, J lost 0 bases, and 13 bases lay in between. The CDR3 covers 16 residues. Germline CDR1 WNHNN, CDR2 SYGVQD (reference sequence). The CDR3 here is CASSVRAASSYNEQFF. The DNA of the CDR3 is TGCGCCAGCAGTGTAAGGGCCGCTAGCTCCTACAATGAGCAGTTCTTC.